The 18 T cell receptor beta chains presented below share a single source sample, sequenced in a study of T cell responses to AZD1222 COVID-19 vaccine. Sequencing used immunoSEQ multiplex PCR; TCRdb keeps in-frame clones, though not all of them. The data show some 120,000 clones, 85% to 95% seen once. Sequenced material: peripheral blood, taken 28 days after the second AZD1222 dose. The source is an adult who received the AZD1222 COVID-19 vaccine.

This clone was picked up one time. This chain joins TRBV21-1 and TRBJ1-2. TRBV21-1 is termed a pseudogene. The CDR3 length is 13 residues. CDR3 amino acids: CARTIGELYGYTF. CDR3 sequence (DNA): TGTGCCAGGACAATCGGGGAGCTGTATGGCTACACCTTC.

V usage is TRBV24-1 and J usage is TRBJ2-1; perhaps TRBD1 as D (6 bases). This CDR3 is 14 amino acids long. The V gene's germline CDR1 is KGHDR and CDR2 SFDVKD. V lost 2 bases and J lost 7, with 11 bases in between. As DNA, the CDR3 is TGTGCCACCAGTGATTCCTGGGGGCAAAATGAGCAGTTCTTC. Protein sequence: CATSDSWGQNEQFF.

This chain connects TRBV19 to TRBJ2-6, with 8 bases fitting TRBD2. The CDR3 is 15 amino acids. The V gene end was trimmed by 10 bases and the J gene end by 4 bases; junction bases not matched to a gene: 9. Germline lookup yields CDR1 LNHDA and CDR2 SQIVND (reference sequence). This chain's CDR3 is CAIAGGVAGANVLTF. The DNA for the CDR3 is TGTGCCATCGCGGGGGGAGTCGCCGGGGCCAACGTCCTGACTTTC.

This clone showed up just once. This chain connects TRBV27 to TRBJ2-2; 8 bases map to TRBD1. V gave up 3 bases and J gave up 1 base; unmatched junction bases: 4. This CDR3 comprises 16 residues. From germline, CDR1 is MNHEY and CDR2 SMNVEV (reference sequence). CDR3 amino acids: CASSLTGAVNTGELFF. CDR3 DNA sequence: TGTGCCAGCAGTTTGACAGGGGCGGTGAACACCGGGGAGCTGTTTTTT.

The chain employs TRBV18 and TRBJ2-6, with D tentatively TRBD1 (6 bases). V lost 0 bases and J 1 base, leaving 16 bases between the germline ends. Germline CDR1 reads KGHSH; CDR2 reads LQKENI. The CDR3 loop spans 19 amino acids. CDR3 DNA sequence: TGTGCCAGCTCACCACCAGGAAGGGGGTGGGGATCTGGGGCCAACGTCCTGACTTTC. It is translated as CASSPPGRGWGSGANVLTF. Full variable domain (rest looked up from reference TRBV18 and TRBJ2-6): NAGVMQNPRHLVRRRGQEARLRCSPMKGHSHVYWYRQLPEEGLKFMVYLQKENIIDESGMPKERFSAEFPKEGPSILRIQQVVRGDSAAYFCASSPPGRGWGSGANVLTFGAGSRLTVL.

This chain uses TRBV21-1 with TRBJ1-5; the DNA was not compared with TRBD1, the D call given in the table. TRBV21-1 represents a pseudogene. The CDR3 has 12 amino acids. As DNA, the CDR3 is TGTGCCAGCATTTCCAGGTGTCAGCCCCAGCATTTT. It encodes CASISRCQPQHF.

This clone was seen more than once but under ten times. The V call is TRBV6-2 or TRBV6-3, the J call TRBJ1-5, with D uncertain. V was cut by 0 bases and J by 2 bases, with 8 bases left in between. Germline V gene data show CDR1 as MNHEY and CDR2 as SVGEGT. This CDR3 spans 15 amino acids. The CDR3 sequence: CASSYSGEGNQPQHF. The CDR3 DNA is TGTGCCAGCAGTTACTCAGGAGAAGGCAATCAGCCCCAGCATTTT.

The CDR3 DNA follows: TGTGCCAGCAGTCAAACCGGGACATCCTTCCACGAGCAGTACTTC. As protein: CASSQTGTSFHEQYF. The V gene is TRBV7-3, the J gene TRBJ2-7; D may be TRBD1 (6 bases). The CDR3 consists of 15 residues. The V and J ends lost 6 bases and 5 bases respectively, with 20 bases between them. The germline gives CDR1 SGHTA, CDR2 FQGTGA.

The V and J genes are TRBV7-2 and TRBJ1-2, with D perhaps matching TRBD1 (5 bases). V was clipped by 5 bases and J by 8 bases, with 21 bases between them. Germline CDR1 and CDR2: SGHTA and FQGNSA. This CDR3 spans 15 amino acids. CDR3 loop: CASSPTAANLGGYTF. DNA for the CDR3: TGTGCCAGCAGCCCGACAGCGGCCAACCTCGGGGGCTACACCTTC.

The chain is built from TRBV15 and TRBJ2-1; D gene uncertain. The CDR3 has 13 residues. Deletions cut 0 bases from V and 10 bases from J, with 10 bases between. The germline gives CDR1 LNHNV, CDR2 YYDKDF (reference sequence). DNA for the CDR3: TGTGCCACCAGCAGAGATGGGCCTTGGGAGCAGTTCTTC. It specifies CATSRDGPWEQFF.

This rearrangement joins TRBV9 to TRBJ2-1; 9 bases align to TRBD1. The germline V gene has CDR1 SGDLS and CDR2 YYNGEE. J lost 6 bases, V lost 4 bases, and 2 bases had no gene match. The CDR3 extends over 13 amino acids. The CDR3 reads CASSLGQGNEQFF. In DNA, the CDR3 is TGTGCCAGCAGCTTGGGACAGGGCAATGAGCAGTTCTTC.

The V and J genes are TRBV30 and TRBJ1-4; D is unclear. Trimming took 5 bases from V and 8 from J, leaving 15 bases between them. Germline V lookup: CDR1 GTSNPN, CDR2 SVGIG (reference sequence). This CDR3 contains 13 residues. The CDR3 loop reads CAWSPAGHEKLFF. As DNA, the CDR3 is TGTGCCTGGTCCCCCGCAGGTCACGAAAAACTGTTTTTT. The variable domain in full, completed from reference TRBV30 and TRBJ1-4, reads SQTIHQWPATLVQPVGSPLSLECTVEGTSNPNLYWYRQAAGRGLQLLFYSVGIGQISSEVPQNLSASRPQDRQFILSSKKLLLSDSGFYLCAWSPAGHEKLFFGSGTQLSVL.

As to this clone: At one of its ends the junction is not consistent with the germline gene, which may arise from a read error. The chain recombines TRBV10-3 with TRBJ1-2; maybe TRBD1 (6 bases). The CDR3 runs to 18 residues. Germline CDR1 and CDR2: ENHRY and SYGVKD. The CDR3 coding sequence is TGTGCCATCAGTAAGTCAGTGGACTGGGCAGGGGAAAGAGATGGCTACACCTTC. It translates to CAISKSVDWAGERDGYTF.

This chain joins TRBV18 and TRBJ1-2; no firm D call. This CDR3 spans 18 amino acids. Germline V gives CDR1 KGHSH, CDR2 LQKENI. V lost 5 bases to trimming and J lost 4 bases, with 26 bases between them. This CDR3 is CASSIYVLMAATFYGYTF. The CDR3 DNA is TGTGCCAGCTCAATTTATGTTCTTATGGCAGCGACCTTCTATGGCTACACCTTC. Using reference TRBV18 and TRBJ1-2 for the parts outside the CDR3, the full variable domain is NAGVMQNPRHLVRRRGQEARLRCSPMKGHSHVYWYRQLPEEGLKFMVYLQKENIIDESGMPKERFSAEFPKEGPSILRIQQVVRGDSAAYFCASSIYVLMAATFYGYTFGSGTRLTVV.

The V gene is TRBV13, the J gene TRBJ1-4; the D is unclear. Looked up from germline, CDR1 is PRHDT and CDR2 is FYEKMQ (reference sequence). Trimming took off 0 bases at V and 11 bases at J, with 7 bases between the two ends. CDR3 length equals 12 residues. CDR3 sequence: CASSLGTGKLFF. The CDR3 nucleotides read TGTGCCAGCAGCTTAGGGACGGGGAAACTGTTTTTT.

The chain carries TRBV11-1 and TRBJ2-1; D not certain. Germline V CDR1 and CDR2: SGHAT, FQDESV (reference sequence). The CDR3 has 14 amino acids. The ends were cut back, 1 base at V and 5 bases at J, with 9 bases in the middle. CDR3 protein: CASSLENRHNEQFF. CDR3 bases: TGTGCCAGCAGCTTAGAGAACAGACACAATGAGCAGTTCTTC.

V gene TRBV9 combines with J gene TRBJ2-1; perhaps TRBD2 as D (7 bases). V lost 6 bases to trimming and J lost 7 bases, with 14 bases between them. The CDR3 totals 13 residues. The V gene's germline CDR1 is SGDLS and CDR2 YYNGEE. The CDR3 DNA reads TGTGCCAGCAACGGCGGGGGCTGGAATGAGCAGTTCTTC. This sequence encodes CASNGGGWNEQFF.

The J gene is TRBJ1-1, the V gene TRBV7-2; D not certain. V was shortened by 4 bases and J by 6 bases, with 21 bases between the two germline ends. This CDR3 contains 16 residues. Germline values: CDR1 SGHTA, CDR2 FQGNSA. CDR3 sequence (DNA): TGTGCCAGCAGCTCCAGAATCTACTCGGACGTCCCTGAAGCTTTCTTT. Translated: CASSSRIYSDVPEAFF.